This TCR beta chain was recovered during a study of shared clonotypes between healthy human individuals. Here immunoSEQ multiplex PCR was the method, and the copy in TCRdb shows in-frame clones only, minus some. The sample has roughly 1,600,000 clones, approximately 98.5% seen once; the top ten hold roughly 0.36%. The CDR3 extends over 17 amino acids. With 3 bases removed from V and 0 bases from J, the gap between germline ends came to 15 bases. CDR1 is MGHRA and CDR2 is YSYEKL in the germline V gene. Sequencing was done on a sample of naive CD4+ T cells sorted from blood. The subset: CD45RA+ positively selected. The receptor comes from a man aged 25-45 years in good health. The chain joins TRBV4-1 to TRBJ1-5; possible D gene TRBD1, 5 bases. The CDR3 sequence: CASSQATGSPSNQPQHF. CDR3 bases: TGCGCCAGCAGCCAGGCTACAGGTTCCCCTAGCAATCAGCCCCAGCATTTT.